This TCR beta chain is drawn from a study of graft-versus-host responses after intestinal transplantation. Study context: Transplantation in recipients was multivisceral, liver-intestinal, or isolated intestinal. Every recipient underwent anti-thymocyte globulin induction, then tacrolimus and steroids for roughly 3 years. Study-wide points: HvG clone declines early post-transplant were associated with peak circulating GvH levels. Present in recipient marrow, GvH clones included some that appeared first in ileum or blood.

Germline V CDR1 and CDR2: SGHDT, YYEEEE. Deletions cut 0 bases from V and 5 bases from J, with 9 bases between. The length of the CDR3 is 14 residues. Sequenced by immunoSEQ multiplex PCR; TCRdb stores in-frame clones only, minus some. The sample holds more than 95,000 clones, roughly 90% seen once. To note about this clone: The antigen remains undetermined.

The TCR sequence derives from a human donor who received an intestinal transplant. The sample consisted of unstimulated CD4+ T cells sorted from spleen or lymph node cells, taken before intestinal transplant. This chain uses TRBV5-6 with TRBJ1-5, with a weak D call TRBD1 (5 bases). CDR3 in DNA: TGTGCCAGCAGCTTGGGACAGTTGGATCAGCCCCAGCATTTT. Residues: CASSLGQLDQPQHF.